Shown below are 9 T cell receptor beta chains from a single sample sequenced in a study of blood T cell repertoires in COVID-19. Sequencing used immunoSEQ multiplex PCR; TCRdb keeps in-frame clones, though not all of them. Of around 98,000 clones listed, around 75% are singletons. The sequencing sample was made of peripheral blood. Receptors originate from a man in his 70s with acute or convalescent COVID-19.

The chain employs TRBV5-4 and TRBJ2-6, with TRBD1 identical over 9 bases. The CDR3 is made up of 16 amino acids. The germline V gene encodes CDR1 SGHNT and CDR2 YYREEE (reference sequence). Germline trimming cut 1 base from V and 8 bases from J; bases unmatched to any gene: 7. The chain's CDR3 is CASSLPLGQGTNVLTF. The CDR3 DNA reads TGTGCCAGCAGCTTGCCATTAGGACAGGGGACCAACGTCCTGACTTTC.

V and J are TRBV4-3 and TRBJ2-2; 10 nucleotides align to TRBD2. This CDR3 spans 16 amino acids. V dropped 0 bases and J dropped 5; count of bases not matched to a gene: 3. CDR1 is LGHNA and CDR2 is YSLEER in the germline V gene. The CDR3 DNA sequence: TGCGCCAGCAGCCAAGATCGTAGCGGGAGGACCGGGGAGCTGTTTTTT. It yields the protein CASSQDRSGRTGELFF.

This clone was counted a few times. The chain has TRBV19 and TRBJ1-4; tentative D call: TRBD1 (6 bases). The V and J ends lost 6 bases and 8 bases respectively, with 25 bases between them. Germline loops: CDR1 LNHDA, CDR2 SQIVND (reference sequence). This CDR3 has 17 residues. CDR3 sequence (DNA): TGTGCCAGTAGCGACATACCAGGGGTCTTGGGACCCGAAAAACTGTTTTTT. Translation gives CASSDIPGVLGPEKLFF.

In its sample, this clone was seen once. The gene calls are TRBV19 and TRBJ1-1, with 10 bases aligning to TRBD1. This CDR3 contains 15 residues. CDR1 and CDR2 from the germline V gene are LNHDA and SQIVND (reference sequence). The V and J ends lost 5 bases and 5 bases, in that order; junction bases with no gene match: 8. CDR3 in DNA: TGTGCCAGTAGTTCGATGACAGGGGGCTGGACTGAAGCTTTCTTT. Amino acid sequence: CASSSMTGGWTEAFF.

The J gene is TRBJ2-7, the V gene TRBV6-2 or TRBV6-3; perhaps TRBD1 as D (6 bases). With 2 bases removed from V and 6 bases from J, the gap between germline ends came to 11 bases. From germline, CDR1 is MNHEY and CDR2 SVGEGT. The CDR3 contains 13 residues. CDR3 nucleotide sequence: TGTGCCAGCAGTTACCAGGGGCCGAGCGAGCAGTACTTC. It encodes CASSYQGPSEQYF.

The J gene is TRBJ1-6, the V gene TRBV29-1; 8 bases align to TRBD1. The CDR3 length is 13 residues. The ends lost 6 bases at V and 10 bases at J; junction bases unmatched: 8. CDR1 and CDR2 (germline): SQVTM, ANQGSEA. The CDR3 DNA is TGCAGCGTCTCAGGGGGCGCGGGGTCACCCCTCCACTTT. It yields the protein CSVSGGAGSPLHF.

This chain uses TRBV2 with TRBJ2-7, with 7 nucleotides matching TRBD2. V was pared by 7 bases and J by 5 bases, with 11 bases of the junction left unmatched. From germline, CDR1 is SNHLY and CDR2 FYNNEI. The CDR3 runs to 14 residues. CDR3 nucleotides: TGTGCCAGCAACCGGGACTATATATCCAACGAGCAGTACTTC. Translating gives CASNRDYISNEQYF. Full variable domain (outside the CDR3, taken from reference TRBV2 and TRBJ2-7): EPEVTQTPSHQVTQMGQEVILRCVPISNHLYFYWYRQILGQKVEFLVSFYNNEISEKSEIFDDQFSVERPDGSNFTLKIRSTKLEDSAMYFCASNRDYISNEQYFGPGTRLTVT.

The chain is built from TRBV24-1 and TRBJ2-1; D unresolved. Looked up from germline, CDR1 is KGHDR and CDR2 is SFDVKD. V shed 9 bases and J shed 4 bases, with 15 bases lying between them. The CDR3 covers 14 residues. The CDR3: CATGRQDRYNEQFF. The CDR3 coding sequence is TGTGCCACCGGTAGACAAGATAGGTACAATGAGCAGTTCTTC.

This clone has more than one count but fewer than ten. The V and J genes are TRBV5-1 and TRBJ1-2; a possible D gene is TRBD1 (5 bases). Germline V gene sequence: CDR1 SGHRS, CDR2 YFSETQ. CDR3 length: 17 amino acids. Trimming took 2 bases from V and 5 from J, leaving 22 bases between them. The CDR3: CASSFLPGPRTIYGYTF. The CDR3 DNA follows: TGCGCCAGCAGCTTCTTACCAGGGCCCCGAACTATTTATGGCTACACCTTC.